This TCR beta chain was recorded in a study of identical twins. This clonotype was counted a few times. V lost 6 bases to trimming and J lost 3 bases; unmatched junction nucleotides: 4. CDR1 is SNHLY and CDR2 is FYNNEI in the germline V gene. This CDR3 contains 13 residues. One entry per CDR3 protein, called by TCRdb with MiXCR from the 5' RACE reads. This sample has 500,000 or so distinct CDR3 sequences; around 15% occur once, and the top ten carry approximately 0.98%. The sample was also linked to a second study, of yellow fever vaccine responses in identical twins.

The rearrangement links TRBV2 to TRBJ2-7; 8 nucleotides line up with TRBD1. The material sequenced was CD4+ T cells sorted from blood. The receptor comes from a woman aged 18-29 years in good health. The CDR3 spells CASSGDRIYEQYF. DNA for the CDR3: TGTGCCAGCAGCGGGGACAGGATCTACGAGCAGTACTTC.